This section outlines one T cell receptor (beta chain) sequence together with its context. The target antigen is unknown. The record originates from a study of CD8 T cells in Susac syndrome. Study-wide findings and caveats: As the study acknowledged, the number of individuals who were part of its TCR sequencing and HLA analysis was relatively small.

The V and J ends lost 5 bases and 4 bases, in that order; junction bases with no gene match: 3. The CDR3 runs to 14 residues. CDR1 and CDR2 from the germline V gene are SQVTM and ANQGSEA. Reverse transcription of roughly 0.5 to 1 ug RNA was performed with random hexamers. TCRdb called the immunoSEQ multiplex PCR reads again in MiXCR, with one record for every CDR3 protein. The sample carries about 69,000 distinct CDR3 sequences, just under 95% recorded once. Input material: CD8+ T cells from PBMCs. The source of this sequence is a human donor in good health. The V call is TRBV29-1, the J call TRBJ2-1; 12 bases are shared with TRBD2. The CDR3 reads CSVSSGGGYNEQFF. The CDR3 DNA is TGCAGCGTTTCTAGCGGGGGGGGATACAATGAGCAGTTCTTC.